One sample yielded the 26 T cell receptor beta chains listed below, sequenced in a study of blood T cell repertoires in COVID-19. Some clones are missing from TCRdb's copy, which holds only in-frame ones; the method was immunoSEQ multiplex PCR. The profile shows fewer than 300,000 clones, 90% of them singletons. Input material: PBMCs or T cells enriched from blood (not recorded which). The receptor set was obtained from a woman aged 30 to 39 who had recovered from COVID-19.

V is TRBV2 and J is TRBJ1-6, with 7 bases identical to TRBD1. This CDR3 is 12 amino acids long. Trimming took 7 bases from V and 6 from J; bases not matched to a gene: 0. The germline gives CDR1 SNHLY, CDR2 FYNNEI. The CDR3 DNA sequence: TGTGCCAGCAACAGGGGTAATTCACCCCTCCACTTT. Protein: CASNRGNSPLHF.

V usage is TRBV9 and J usage is TRBJ2-6, with 7 bases identical to TRBD1. The CDR3 is 17 residues long. The ends lost 2 bases at V and 0 bases at J; junction bases unmatched: 5. Germline CDR1 SGDLS, CDR2 YYNGEE. CDR3: CASSVGQPNSGANVLTF. CDR3 nucleotide sequence: TGTGCCAGCAGCGTGGGACAGCCCAACTCTGGGGCCAACGTCCTGACTTTC.

This chain connects TRBV5-8 to TRBJ2-2; possible D gene TRBD1, 5 bases. The V gene lost 0 bases and the J gene lost 2 bases, with 14 bases spanning the gap. The germline gives CDR1 SGHTS, CDR2 YDEGEE. The CDR3 extends over 17 amino acids. The CDR3 DNA follows: TGTGCCAGCAGCTTGGGGGGCGGCGGCCGCAACACCGGGGAGCTGTTTTTT. Protein sequence: CASSLGGGGRNTGELFF.

The rearrangement links TRBV14 to TRBJ1-2; D call uncertain. The CDR3 length is 15 residues. In germline, CDR1 is SGHDN, CDR2 FVKESK. V gave up 1 base and J gave up 4 bases, with 13 bases separating them. The CDR3 DNA reads TGTGCCAGCAGCCAAGCCGTACCGCTACCCTATGGCTACACCTTC. Amino acid sequence: CASSQAVPLPYGYTF.

Turning to this clone: Other DNA sequences in the sample encode the same CDR3. This rearrangement joins TRBV18 to TRBJ2-7, with 7 bases that match TRBD1. The CDR3 totals 12 residues. V shed 6 bases and J 3 bases; nucleotides not matched to a gene: 2. In germline, CDR1 is KGHSH, CDR2 LQKENI. CDR3 in DNA: TGTGCCAGCTCCCGACAGGGCTACGAGCAGTACTTC. Translation gives CASSRQGYEQYF. Looking up the rest from reference TRBV18 and TRBJ2-7 gives the full variable domain: NAGVMQNPRHLVRRRGQEARLRCSPMKGHSHVYWYRQLPEEGLKFMVYLQKENIIDESGMPKERFSAEFPKEGPSILRIQQVVRGDSAAYFCASSRQGYEQYFGPGTRLTVT.

V and J are TRBV4-3 and TRBJ2-7, with TRBD2 identical over 8 bases. V lost 1 base to trimming and J lost 0 bases; unmatched junction nucleotides: 14. The CDR3 covers 19 residues. CDR1 and CDR2 (germline): LGHNA, YSLEER. In DNA, the CDR3 is TGCGCCAGCAGCCAAGTAAGGGGTCTAGCGGGTCATCTCTCCTACGAGCAGTACTTC. Its translation: CASSQVRGLAGHLSYEQYF.

This chain's CDR3 is CASSMGLATGRGQFF. The CDR3 DNA reads as TGTGCCAGTAGTATGGGACTAGCGACGGGCAGGGGGCAGTTCTTC. The rearrangement links TRBV19 to TRBJ2-1, with 10 bases matching TRBD2. This CDR3 is 15 amino acids long. Germline V gives CDR1 LNHDA, CDR2 SQIVND (reference sequence). V lost 3 bases to trimming and J lost 12 bases; unmatched junction nucleotides: 11.

The chain employs TRBV2 and TRBJ2-3; TRBD2 aligns across 12 bases. Germline loops: CDR1 SNHLY, CDR2 FYNNEI. J lost 6 bases, V lost 6 bases, and 4 bases had no gene match. The length of the CDR3 is 14 residues. CDR3 in amino acids: CASRTSGSWDTQYF. The CDR3, as DNA: TGTGCCAGCAGGACTAGCGGGAGTTGGGATACGCAGTATTTT.

V and J are TRBV2 and TRBJ2-1; 11 bases are a match to TRBD2. Looked up from germline, CDR1 is SNHLY and CDR2 is FYNNEI. CDR3 size: 17 residues. J was trimmed by 9 bases and V by 3 bases; bases with no gene match: 13. The CDR3 spells CASSEEDSGRVVLEQFF. In DNA, the CDR3 is TGTGCCAGCAGTGAGGAGGATAGCGGGAGGGTAGTACTTGAGCAGTTCTTC.

This chain connects TRBV2 to TRBJ2-7; perhaps TRBD1 as D (5 bases). Germline values: CDR1 SNHLY, CDR2 FYNNEI. Trimming shortened V by 3 bases and J by 2 bases, and 26 bases separated the two germline ends. The CDR3 consists of 19 residues. The CDR3 is CASSDSQQIAPTETYEQYF. CDR3 nucleotide sequence: TGTGCCAGCAGTGATAGCCAACAGATAGCCCCGACAGAGACCTACGAGCAGTACTTC.

The chain joins TRBV5-4 to TRBJ1-1; possibly TRBD1 for D (5 bases). Trimming took off 3 bases at V and 11 bases at J, with 17 bases between the two ends. CDR1 SGHNT and CDR2 YYREEE come from the germline V gene (reference sequence). The CDR3 length is 13 residues. The CDR3 here is CASSSKNSQGAFF. CDR3 DNA: TGTGCCAGCAGCTCAAAAAACTCCCAGGGCGCTTTCTTT.

The CDR3 reads CASSFGVGDNEKLFF. CDR3 bases: TGTGCCAGCAGCTTTGGGGTGGGAGATAATGAAAAACTGTTTTTT. The V and J genes are TRBV5-6 and TRBJ1-4; D uncertain. Germline V lookup: CDR1 SGHDT, CDR2 YYEEEE. The CDR3 spans 15 residues. Trimming left V 2 bases short and J 4 bases short, with 12 bases between. Based on the CDR3 plus reference TRBV5-6 and TRBJ1-4, the full variable domain is DAGVTQSPTHLIKTRGQQVTLRCSPKSGHDTVSWYQQALGQGPQFIFQYYEEEERQRGNFPDRFSGHQFPNYSSELNVNALLLGDSALYLCASSFGVGDNEKLFFGSGTQLSVL.

As for this clone: Other DNA sequences of this sample code for an identical CDR3. The V and J genes are TRBV7-9 and TRBJ2-3; the match to TRBD2 covers 14 bases. CDR3 length equals 15 residues. J gave up 4 bases and V 5 bases, and 2 bases lay outside the gene matches. Per the germline V gene, CDR1 is SEHNR and CDR2 is FQNEAQ (reference sequence). DNA for the CDR3: TGTGCCAGCAGCCCGGGACTAGCGGGAGCAGATACGCAGTATTTT. This encodes CASSPGLAGADTQYF. Looking up the rest from reference TRBV7-9 and TRBJ2-3 gives the full variable domain: DTGVSQNPRHKITKRGQNVTFRCDPISEHNRLYWYRQTLGQGPEFLTYFQNEAQLEKSRLLSDRFSAERPKGSFSTLEIQRTEQGDSAMYLCASSPGLAGADTQYFGPGTRLTVL.

This chain uses TRBV3-1 (or the pseudogene TRBV3-2) with TRBJ2-5; D possibly corresponds to TRBD1 (6 bases). CDR3 length: 17 amino acids. Trimming left V 3 bases short and J 0 bases short, with 17 bases between. Germline lookup yields CDR1 LGHDT and CDR2 YNNKEL (reference sequence). In nucleotides, the CDR3 is TGTGCCAGCAGCCAGCTAGGACAGTGGAACAACCAAGAGACCCAGTACTTC. Translated: CASSQLGQWNNQETQYF.

The CDR3 DNA sequence: TGTGCCAGCAGCTTTCTGACAGGCTGGGTAGGGGAGCAGTACTTC. It translates to CASSFLTGWVGEQYF. This chain joins TRBV7-2 and TRBJ2-7; maybe TRBD1 (6 bases). V gave up 3 bases and J gave up 7 bases, with 19 bases separating them. Germline loops: CDR1 SGHTA, CDR2 FQGNSA. The CDR3 consists of 15 residues.

The chain has TRBV15 and TRBJ2-5; 7 bases agree with TRBD2. Germline lookup yields CDR1 LNHNV and CDR2 YYDKDF (reference sequence). This CDR3 has 15 residues. With V trimmed by 0 bases and J by 5 bases, 6 bases remained unmatched. CDR3 in DNA: TGTGCCACCAGCAGAGATGGGCGGGAGAAGGAGACCCAGTACTTC. It yields the protein CATSRDGREKETQYF.

This clone appeared a single time. The rearrangement joins TRBV28 to TRBJ1-1; 7 positions agree with TRBD1. CDR1 MDHEN and CDR2 SYDVKM come from the germline V gene. The V segment lost 5 bases and the J segment 10 bases; nucleotides outside the gene matches: 10. This CDR3 has 13 amino acids. The CDR3, as DNA: TGTGCCAGCAGTCGATCACAGGGGATCTCAGCTTTCTTT. Its protein product is CASSRSQGISAFF.

The chain joins TRBV19 to TRBJ1-2; TRBD1 is a possible D gene (6 bases). Trimming shortened V by 1 base and J by 2 bases, and 11 bases separated the two germline ends. The V gene's germline CDR1 is LNHDA and CDR2 SQIVND (reference sequence). The CDR3 runs 15 residues. CDR3 residues: CASSIVDRLNYGYTF. The CDR3 region has the DNA TGTGCCAGTAGTATAGTTGACAGGCTCAACTATGGCTACACCTTC.

The chain joins TRBV28 to TRBJ2-2; 11 bases agree with TRBD2. V lost 10 bases and J lost 6; bases outside the gene matches: 16. The CDR3 length is 17 residues. The germline V gene encodes CDR1 MDHEN and CDR2 SYDVKM. The CDR3 is CAIKPPELAGVAGELFF. CDR3 DNA sequence: TGTGCCATCAAACCCCCCGAACTAGCGGGAGTGGCCGGGGAGCTGTTTTTT. Full variable domain (remainder filled in from reference TRBV28 and TRBJ2-2): DVKVTQSSRYLVKRTGEKVFLECVQDMDHENMFWYRQDPGLGLRLIYFSYDVKMKEKGDIPEGYSVSREKKERFSLILESASTNQTSMYLCAIKPPELAGVAGELFFGEGSRLTVL.

The chain carries TRBV27 and TRBJ2-1, with 8 bases aligning to TRBD2. CDR1 MNHEY and CDR2 SMNVEV come from the germline V gene (reference sequence). The CDR3 has 13 residues. V was clipped by 7 bases and J by 6 bases; unmatched bases: 5. The CDR3 DNA reads TGTGCCAGCATCAACGGGGGGGGCAATGAGCAGTTCTTC. This encodes CASINGGGNEQFF.

This clone was recorded once. As DNA, the CDR3 is TGTGCCAGCAGCCAGGGGACACCCTATGGCTACACCTTC. Amino acids: CASSQGTPYGYTF. V and J are TRBV9 and TRBJ1-2; D is possibly TRBD1 (6 bases). This CDR3 comprises 13 residues. V was shortened by 4 bases and J by 4 bases, with 11 bases between the two germline ends. Germline loops: CDR1 SGDLS, CDR2 YYNGEE.

This chain joins TRBV18 and TRBJ2-2; a weak D match, TRBD2 (6 bases). Germline V gene data show CDR1 as KGHSH and CDR2 as LQKENI. Trimming took 6 bases from V and 4 from J, leaving 15 bases between them. The CDR3 spans 15 residues. CDR3 region: CASSPTSLTTGELFF. DNA for the CDR3: TGTGCCAGCTCCCCGACTAGTTTGACCACCGGGGAGCTGTTTTTT.

Note on this clone: Other DNA sequences of this sample code for an identical CDR3. The chain is built from TRBV5-1 and TRBJ2-5; D gene uncertain. The CDR3 has 13 residues. Trimming left V 0 bases short and J 5 bases short, with 8 bases between. Germline V gene lookup returns CDR1 SGHRS and CDR2 YFSETQ. CDR3 nucleotides: TGCGCCAGCAGCTTGGGGAGTCAGGAGACCCAGTACTTC. Translating gives CASSLGSQETQYF.

The chain recombines TRBV5-1 with TRBJ2-3; D gene unclear. This CDR3 region has 12 residues. V was shortened by 4 bases and J by 2 bases, with 5 bases between the two germline ends. Germline V lookup: CDR1 SGHRS, CDR2 YFSETQ. Here the CDR3 DNA reads TGCGCCAGCAGCGGGCCCACAGATACGCAGTATTTT. Its protein is CASSGPTDTQYF.

The chain is built from TRBV11-3 and TRBJ2-3; 10 bases line up with TRBD2. J lost 4 bases, V lost 5 bases, and 9 bases had no gene match. CDR1 is SGHNT and CDR2 is YENEEA in the germline V gene. CDR3 length equals 16 residues. CDR3 residues: CASSTGTSVFSDTQYF. DNA for the CDR3: TGTGCCAGCAGCACCGGGACTAGCGTGTTTTCAGATACGCAGTATTTT.

This clone was detected only once. The chain uses TRBV4-3 and TRBJ2-1, with 9 bases aligning to TRBD2. This CDR3 contains 17 residues. The germline V gene has CDR1 LGHNA and CDR2 YSLEER. The ends lost 0 bases at V and 4 bases at J; junction bases unmatched: 7. Here the CDR3 reads CASSQDWASGAYNEQFF. The CDR3 nucleotides read TGCGCCAGCAGCCAAGATTGGGCTAGCGGGGCTTACAATGAGCAGTTCTTC.